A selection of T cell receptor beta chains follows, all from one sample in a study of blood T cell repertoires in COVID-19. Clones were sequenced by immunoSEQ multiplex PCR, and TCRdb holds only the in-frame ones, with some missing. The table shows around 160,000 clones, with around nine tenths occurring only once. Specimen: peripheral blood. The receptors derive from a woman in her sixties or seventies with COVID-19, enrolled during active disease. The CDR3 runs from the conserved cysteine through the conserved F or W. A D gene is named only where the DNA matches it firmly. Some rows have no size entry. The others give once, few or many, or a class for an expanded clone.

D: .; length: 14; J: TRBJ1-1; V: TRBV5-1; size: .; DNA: TGCGCCAGCAGCTCCAGATCACAGGGCACTGAAGCTTTCTTT; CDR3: CASSSRSQGTEAFF
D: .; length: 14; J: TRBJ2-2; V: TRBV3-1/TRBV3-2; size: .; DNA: TGTGCCAGCAGCCAAGCCGGGGTTGCCGGGGAGCTGTTTTTT; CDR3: CASSQAGVAGELFF
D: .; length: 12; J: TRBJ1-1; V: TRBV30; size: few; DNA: TGTGCCTGGAGTGCGCGGGACACTGAAGCTTTCTTT; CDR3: CAWSARDTEAFF
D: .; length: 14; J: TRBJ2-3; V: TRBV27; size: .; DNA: TGTGCCAGCAGACCCAGGGGTAGCACAGATACGCAGTATTTT; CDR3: CASRPRGSTDTQYF
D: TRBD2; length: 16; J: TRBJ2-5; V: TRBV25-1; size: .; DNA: TGTGCCAGCACCGAGGATCAGCGGGGGGTTAAAGAGACCCAGTACTTC; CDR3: CASTEDQRGVKETQYF
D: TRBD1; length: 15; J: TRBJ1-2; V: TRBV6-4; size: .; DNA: TGTGCCAGCAGCGCCGGGACAGACGCGTGGTCTGGCTACACCTTC; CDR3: CASSAGTDAWSGYTF
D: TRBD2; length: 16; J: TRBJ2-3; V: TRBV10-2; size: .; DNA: TGCGCCAGCAGTGGGGAGTTAGCGGGGGGGGGAGATACGCAGTATTTT; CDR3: CASSGELAGGGDTQYF
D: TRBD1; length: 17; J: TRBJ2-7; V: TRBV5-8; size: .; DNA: TGTGCCAGCAGCATCTTCCGACAGGGGCGGCTTATCTACGAGCAGTACTTC; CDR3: CASSIFRQGRLIYEQYF
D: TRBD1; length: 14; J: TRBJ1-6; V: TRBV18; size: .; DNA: TGTGCCAGCTCAAACAGGGGGCGCGGATCACCCCTCCACTTT; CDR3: CASSNRGRGSPLHF
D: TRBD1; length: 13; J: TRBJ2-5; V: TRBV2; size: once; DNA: TGTGCCAGCAGCGGACAGGGTGGGGAGACCCAGTACTTC; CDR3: CASSGQGGETQYF
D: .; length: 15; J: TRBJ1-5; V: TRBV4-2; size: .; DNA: TGTGCCAGCAGCCTCAACACAGGGCTGGGTCAGCCCCAGCATTTT; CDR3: CASSLNTGLGQPQHF
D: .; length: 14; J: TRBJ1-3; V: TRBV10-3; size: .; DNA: TGTGCCATCAGTTCCGAGTCCTCTGGAAACACCATATATTTT; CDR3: CAISSESSGNTIYF
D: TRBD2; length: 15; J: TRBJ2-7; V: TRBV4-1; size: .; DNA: TGCGCCAGCAGCCAAGTCCCAGCGGGGTCCTACGAGCAGTACTTC; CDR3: CASSQVPAGSYEQYF
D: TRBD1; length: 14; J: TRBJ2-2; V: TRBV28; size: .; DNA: TGTGCCACTGGGGGACAGCTGAACACCGGGGAGCTGTTTTTT; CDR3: CATGGQLNTGELFF
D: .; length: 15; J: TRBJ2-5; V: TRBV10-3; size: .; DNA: TGTGCCATCAGTGAGCCTTCTACTAGGGGGGAGACCCAGTACTTC; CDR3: CAISEPSTRGETQYF
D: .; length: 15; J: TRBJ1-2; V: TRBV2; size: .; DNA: TGTGCCAGCAGGGCCCTGAGGGCGGGTTTCCATGGCTACACCTTC; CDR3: CASRALRAGFHGYTF
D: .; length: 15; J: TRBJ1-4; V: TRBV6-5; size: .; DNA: TGTGCCAGCAGTTACGGCCCGGCGGTTAATGAAAAACTGTTTTTT; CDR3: CASSYGPAVNEKLFF
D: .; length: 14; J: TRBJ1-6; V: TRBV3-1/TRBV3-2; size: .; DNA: TGTGCCAGCAGCCAACGAGACAGGCTTTCACCCCTCCACTTT; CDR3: CASSQRDRLSPLHF
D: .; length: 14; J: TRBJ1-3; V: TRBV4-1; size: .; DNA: TGCGCCAGCAGCCTGGGGGGTTTTGGAAACACCATATATTTT; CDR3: CASSLGGFGNTIYF
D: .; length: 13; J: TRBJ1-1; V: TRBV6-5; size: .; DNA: TGTGCCAGCAGCCTCCCGGGAAACACTGAAGCTTTCTTT; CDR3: CASSLPGNTEAFF
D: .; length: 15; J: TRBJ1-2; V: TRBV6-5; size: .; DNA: TGTGCCAGCAGGGGGGGTTTAATGGGGAACTATGGCTACACCTTC; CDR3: CASRGGLMGNYGYTF
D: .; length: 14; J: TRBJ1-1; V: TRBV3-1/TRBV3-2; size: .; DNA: TGTGCCAGCAGCCCGGCGGGGTCCGACACTGAAGCTTTCTTT; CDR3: CASSPAGSDTEAFF
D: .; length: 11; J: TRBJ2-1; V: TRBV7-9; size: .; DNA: TGTGCCAGCATTCCCCTTCAGGAGCAGTTCTTC; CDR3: CASIPLQEQFF
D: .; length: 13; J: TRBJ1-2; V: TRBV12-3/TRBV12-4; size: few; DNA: TGTGCCAGCAGTTTGGAGAGGGGGTATGGCTACACCTTC; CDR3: CASSLERGYGYTF
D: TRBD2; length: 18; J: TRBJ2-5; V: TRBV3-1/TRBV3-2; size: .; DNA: TGTGCCAGCAGCCAAGACAGGCTAGCGGGGGGGACCCAAGAGACCCAGTACTTC; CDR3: CASSQDRLAGGTQETQYF
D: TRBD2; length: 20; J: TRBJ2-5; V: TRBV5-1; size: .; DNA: TGCGCCAGCAGCATAATGCTGACTAGCGGGGGGGCCGGCGTCCAAGAGACCCAGTACTTC; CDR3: CASSIMLTSGGAGVQETQYF